This TCR beta chain was sequenced in a study of blood T cells in healthy people across ages. About this clonotype: Its specificity is not known.

Findings and caveats of the study: Roughly linearly, TCR beta diversity per million T cells fell as age increased.

V was clipped by 5 bases and J by 8 bases, with 12 bases between them. Looked up from germline, CDR1 is SQVTM and CDR2 is ANQGSEA. CDR3 size: 12 residues. A second about 7 to 11 cycle PCR used barcoded and J-beta primers. TCRdb reprocessed the 5' RACE reads with MiXCR, giving one entry per CDR3 protein. The top ten clones hold 15% to 20% of a sample with some 900,000 distinct CDR3 sequences, 25% to 35% of them seen once. V usage is TRBV29-1 and J usage is TRBJ1-4; D gene unclear. The sample consisted of blood. The origin of this receptor is a woman of 80 years or more in good health. The CDR3 loop reads CSVRRSGEKLFF. The CDR3 DNA reads as TGCAGCGTTCGCCGCTCGGGAGAAAAACTGTTTTTT.